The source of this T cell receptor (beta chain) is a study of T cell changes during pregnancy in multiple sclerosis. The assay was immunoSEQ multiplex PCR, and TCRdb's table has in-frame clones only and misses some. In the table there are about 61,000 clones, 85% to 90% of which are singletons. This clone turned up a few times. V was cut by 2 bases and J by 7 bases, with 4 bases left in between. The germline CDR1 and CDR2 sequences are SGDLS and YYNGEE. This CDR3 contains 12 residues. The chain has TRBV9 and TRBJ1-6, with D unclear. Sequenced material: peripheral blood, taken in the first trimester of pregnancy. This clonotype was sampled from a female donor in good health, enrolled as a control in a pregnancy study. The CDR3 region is CASSVENSPLHF. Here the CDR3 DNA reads TGTGCCAGCAGCGTGGAGAATTCACCCCTCCACTTT.